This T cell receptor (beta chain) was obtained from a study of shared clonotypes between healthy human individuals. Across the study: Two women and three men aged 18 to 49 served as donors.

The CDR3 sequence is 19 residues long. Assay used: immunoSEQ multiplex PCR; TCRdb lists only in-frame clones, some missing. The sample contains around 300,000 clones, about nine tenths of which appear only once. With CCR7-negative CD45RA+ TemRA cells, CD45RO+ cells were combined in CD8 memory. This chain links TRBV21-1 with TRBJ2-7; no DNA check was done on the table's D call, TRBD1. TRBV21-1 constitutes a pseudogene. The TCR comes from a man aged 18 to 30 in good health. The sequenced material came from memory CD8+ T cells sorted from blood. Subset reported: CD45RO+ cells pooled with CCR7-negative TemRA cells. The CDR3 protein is CASSKSWSEYLTVSYEQYF. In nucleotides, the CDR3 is TGTGCCAGCAGCAAATCTTGGTCAGAATATTTAACCGTATCCTACGAGCAGTACTTC.